This TCR beta chain was recovered during a study of breast tumors, draining lymph nodes, adjacent tissues. CDR1 is SEHNR and CDR2 is FQNEAQ in the germline V gene (reference sequence). V was cut by 7 bases and J by 10 bases, with 19 bases left in between. The CDR3 runs to 14 residues. Using its own MiXCR run on the multiplex PCR reads, TCRdb lists one record per CDR3 protein. The table records some 150,000 distinct CDR3 sequences, under 25% of them present only once. This clonotype showed up many times. Breast cancer patients provided tissue from their axillary draining lymph nodes. The sequencing input was axillary lymph node tissue. The chain carries TRBV7-9 and TRBJ1-4; D is ambiguous. The receptor was isolated from a female donor with breast cancer. Some clones in this sample may be carry-over from other donors' samples. For the CDR3, the DNA is TGTGCCAGCATTCTCGATCGAAGTGAGGGAAAACTGTTTTTT. Translating it yields CASILDRSEGKLFF.